One sample yielded the 13 T cell receptor beta chains listed below, sequenced in a study of CD8 T cells in Susac syndrome. Random hexamers were used to reverse transcribe an amount of roughly 0.45 to 1 ug RNA. One entry per CDR3 protein results from TCRdb running MiXCR on the immunoSEQ multiplex PCR reads. The sample holds some 120,000 distinct CDR3 sequences, about 90% seen once. What was sequenced was CD8+ T cells from PBMCs. These receptors were taken from a human donor in good health.

The chain links TRBV2 to TRBJ1-2; tentative D call: TRBD1 (5 bases). V was cut by 3 bases and J by 4 bases, with 6 bases left in between. CDR3 length equals 12 residues. In germline, CDR1 is SNHLY, CDR2 FYNNEI. The CDR3 coding sequence is TGTGCCAGCAGTGAGACAGTCTATGGCTACACCTTC. Amino acids: CASSETVYGYTF.

The V gene is TRBV7-2, the J gene TRBJ1-1, with D perhaps matching TRBD1 (5 bases). The V gene lost 5 bases and the J gene lost 4 bases, with 17 bases spanning the gap. The CDR3 loop spans 15 amino acids. CDR1 and CDR2 from the germline V gene are SGHTA and FQGNSA. CDR3 residues: CASSGSGQGGTEAFF. The CDR3 DNA is TGTGCCAGCAGCGGATCTGGCCAGGGTGGCACTGAAGCTTTCTTT.

The rearrangement joins TRBV19 to TRBJ2-1, with 13 bases that match TRBD2. Germline V lookup: CDR1 LNHDA, CDR2 SQIVND (reference sequence). The CDR3 runs 14 residues. Trimming took 5 bases from V and 8 from J; bases not matched to a gene: 3. CDR3 DNA sequence: TGTGCCAGTAGTGAGGGACTAGCGGGATATGAGCAGTTCTTC. It specifies CASSEGLAGYEQFF.

The V and J genes are TRBV10-3 and TRBJ1-1, with D hard to call. In germline, CDR1 is ENHRY, CDR2 SYGVKD. With 10 bases removed from V and 1 base from J, the gap between germline ends came to 13 bases. CDR3 length: 13 residues. The CDR3 DNA reads TGTGCCAATGGAAGGGAGCGGAACACTGAAGCTTTCTTT. Translating it yields CANGRERNTEAFF.

The chain is built from TRBV6-4 and TRBJ2-2; 9 nucleotides match TRBD1. Germline CDR1 MRHNA, CDR2 SNTAGT. Trimming at V came to 4 bases and at J to 3 bases, leaving 0 bases not matched to a gene. CDR3 length equals 14 residues. The CDR3 DNA sequence: TGTGCCAGCAGTGGGACAGGGGACACCGGGGAGCTGTTTTTT. Translating gives CASSGTGDTGELFF.

The genes are TRBV10-2 and TRBJ2-7; 11 positions agree with TRBD1. Per the germline V gene, CDR1 is WSHSY and CDR2 is SAAADI. This CDR3 region has 15 residues. The ends lost 6 bases at V and 6 bases at J; junction bases unmatched: 10. CDR3: CASRVNRDRGGEQYF. In DNA form, the CDR3 reads TGCGCCAGCAGAGTGAACCGGGACAGGGGGGGCGAGCAGTACTTC.

The chain couples TRBV4-1 to TRBJ2-2; D unclear. The ends were cut back, 1 base at V and 5 bases at J, with 11 bases in the middle. CDR1 MGHRA and CDR2 YSYEKL come from the germline V gene. This CDR3 contains 15 residues. Written as DNA, the CDR3 is TGCGCCAGCAGCCAAGCGGGTGGGAAGACCGGGGAGCTGTTTTTT. Protein: CASSQAGGKTGELFF.

The rearrangement joins TRBV20-1 to TRBJ2-1, with unresolved D. Trimming removed 3 bases from V and 0 bases from J, with 6 bases in between. The CDR3 length is 13 residues. Germline V lookup: CDR1 DFQATT, CDR2 SNEGSKA (reference sequence). In DNA form, the CDR3 reads TGCAGTGCTAGTGTCGGCTCCTACAATGAGCAGTTCTTC. This sequence encodes CSASVGSYNEQFF.

The chain couples TRBV6-4 to TRBJ2-2; 7 nucleotides agree with TRBD2. With 2 bases clipped from V and 0 bases from J, the junction kept 9 bases outside the gene matches. Germline V gene data show CDR1 as MRHNA and CDR2 as SNTAGT. The CDR3 runs 18 residues. CDR3 in amino acids: CASSDGISGLTNTGELFF. CDR3 coding DNA: TGTGCCAGCAGTGACGGGATTAGCGGGCTTACGAACACCGGGGAGCTGTTTTTT.

The rearrangement joins TRBV7-2 to TRBJ2-5; TRBD2 is a possible D gene (5 bases). The CDR3 totals 16 residues. Germline loops: CDR1 SGHTA, CDR2 FQGNSA. V was trimmed by 4 bases and J by 4 bases, leaving 19 bases between them. The CDR3 DNA reads TGTGCCAGCAGCTCGGCGGGCGGCGACTGGGGAGAGACCCAGTACTTC. This gives the protein CASSSAGGDWGETQYF.

The chain carries TRBV2 and TRBJ2-1, with D possibly called TRBD1 or TRBD2 (5 bases each). The germline V gene has CDR1 SNHLY and CDR2 FYNNEI. The CDR3 runs to 15 residues. Trimming stripped 0 bases from V and 4 bases from J, with 10 bases between. In DNA form, the CDR3 reads TGTGCCAGCAGTGAAGCGGGACGGAGATACAATGAGCAGTTCTTC. The encoded protein is CASSEAGRRYNEQFF. The entire variable domain, with the rest obtained from reference TRBV2 and TRBJ2-1, is as follows: EPEVTQTPSHQVTQMGQEVILRCVPISNHLYFYWYRQILGQKVEFLVSFYNNEISEKSEIFDDQFSVERPDGSNFTLKIRSTKLEDSAMYFCASSEAGRRYNEQFFGPGTRLTVL.

The chain couples TRBV29-1 to TRBJ1-1, with 12 bases lining up with TRBD1. The CDR3 is 15 residues long. CDR1 is SQVTM, CDR2 ANQGSEA, per germline. The V gene end was trimmed by 5 bases and the J gene end by 3 bases; junction bases not matched to a gene: 7. The CDR3 DNA reads TGCAGCGTTACCGGGACAGGGGGCATCTACACTGAAGCTTTCTTT. Its translation: CSVTGTGGIYTEAFF.

The chain combines TRBV20-1 with TRBJ2-5, with 11 bases aligning to TRBD2. CDR3 length: 14 amino acids. The V segment lost 6 bases and the J segment 4 bases; nucleotides outside the gene matches: 7. The V gene's germline CDR1 is DFQATT and CDR2 SNEGSKA (reference sequence). The CDR3 is CSAHTSGRSETQYF. The CDR3 region has the DNA TGCAGTGCCCACACTAGCGGGAGATCAGAGACCCAGTACTTC.